The 21 T cell receptor beta chains below all came from one sample that was sequenced in a study of blood T cell repertoires in COVID-19. The repertoire was sequenced with immunoSEQ multiplex PCR; TCRdb's copy has only in-frame clones and lacks some. Counted here are approximately 300,000 clones, about 85% occurring once; the ten biggest clones make up about 1%. What was sequenced was peripheral blood. These receptors were obtained from a human donor with COVID-19, enrolled during active disease. The donor label of this sample is uncertain.

This clone turned up a few times. A read error may produce the germline difference seen at one junction end. This rearrangement joins TRBV12-3 or TRBV12-4 to TRBJ1-1; D is unresolved. The CDR3 totals 13 residues. The CDR3 reads CASTSNIPEKVIF. In DNA form, the CDR3 reads TGTGCCAGCACCTCCAATATTCCGGAGAAGGTAATCTTT.

The chain employs TRBV18 and TRBJ1-1; possibly TRBD1 for D (5 bases). The V end was cut by 1 base, the J end by 4 bases, with 10 bases between. This CDR3 spans 14 amino acids. Germline lookup yields CDR1 KGHSH and CDR2 LQKENI. As DNA, the CDR3 is TGTGCCAGCTCACCACGGGGGGTCCTCACTGAAGCTTTCTTT. It is translated as CASSPRGVLTEAFF.

The genes are TRBV9 and TRBJ1-1; no firm D call. The germline V gene encodes CDR1 SGDLS and CDR2 YYNGEE. The ends were cut back, 4 bases at V and 3 bases at J, with 10 bases in the middle. This CDR3 has 13 amino acids. CDR3 nucleotides: TGTGCCAGCAGCTTAGGGCCTTACACTGAAGCTTTCTTT. This translates into CASSLGPYTEAFF.

The gene calls are TRBV6-5 and TRBJ1-2; 10 bases align to TRBD1. V lost 6 bases to trimming and J lost 8 bases; unmatched junction nucleotides: 9. Germline V CDR1 and CDR2: MNHEY, SVGAGI. The CDR3 loop spans 14 amino acids. CDR3 in DNA: TGTGCCAGCAGGGACCTGGGGACAGGGGACGGCTACACCTTC. Encoded protein: CASRDLGTGDGYTF.

The gene calls are TRBV18 and TRBJ1-6, with D maybe TRBD1 (6 bases). Germline V gene sequence: CDR1 KGHSH, CDR2 LQKENI. The CDR3 is 15 amino acids. The V gene lost 3 bases and the J gene lost 10 bases, with 16 bases spanning the gap. The CDR3 DNA reads TGTGCCAGCTCACCGGAGGGGGGGGCCGGATCACCCCTCCACTTT. Its protein is CASSPEGGAGSPLHF.

J is TRBJ2-7 and V is TRBV11-2; 10 nucleotides align to TRBD2. The germline V gene has CDR1 SGHAT and CDR2 FQNNGV. V lost 5 bases and J lost 2; bases outside the gene matches: 12. The CDR3 contains 17 residues. The CDR3 sequence: CASSLNFGLAATYEQYF. CDR3 DNA sequence: TGTGCCAGCAGCCTGAACTTCGGACTAGCGGCAACCTACGAGCAGTACTTC. The complete variable domain, with remaining parts taken from reference TRBV11-2 and TRBJ2-7, reads EAGVAQSPRYKIIEKRQSVAFWCNPISGHATLYWYQQILGQGPKLLIQFQNNGVVDDSQLPKDRFSAERLKGVDSTLKIQPAKLEDSAVYLCASSLNFGLAATYEQYFGPGTRLTVT.

The chain recombines TRBV7-9 with TRBJ1-1; no firm D call. The CDR3 has 13 residues. Trimming stripped 0 bases from V and 1 base from J, with 3 bases between. Germline values: CDR1 SEHNR, CDR2 FQNEAQ (reference sequence). CDR3 in DNA: TGTGCCAGCAGCTTAGCGCGGAACACTGAAGCTTTCTTT. It codes for CASSLARNTEAFF.

The chain recombines TRBV19 with TRBJ1-4, with D perhaps matching TRBD1 (6 bases). Germline V gene data show CDR1 as LNHDA and CDR2 as SQIVND (reference sequence). V was pared by 1 base and J by 4 bases, with 13 bases between. The CDR3 is 16 amino acids. In DNA form, the CDR3 reads TGTGCCAGTAGTATAGTAGCCGGACAGAATAATGAAAAACTGTTTTTT. It translates to CASSIVAGQNNEKLFF.

This rearrangement joins TRBV19 to TRBJ1-2; 9 bases fit TRBD1. The germline CDR1 and CDR2 sequences are LNHDA and SQIVND (reference sequence). This CDR3 has 14 amino acids. Losses at the gene ends were 7 bases for V and 2 bases for J; bases not matched to a gene: 5. CDR3 amino acids: CASKGTGPNYGYTF. The CDR3 region has the DNA TGTGCCAGTAAAGGGACAGGGCCCAACTATGGCTACACCTTC.

This clone was recorded many times. This chain joins TRBV6-5 and TRBJ2-7, with D uncertain. Germline V gene data show CDR1 as MNHEY and CDR2 as SVGAGI. The CDR3 spans 13 residues. The V end lost 2 bases, the J end lost 1 base, and 6 bases lay between the germline ends. CDR3 loop: CASSYELSYEQYF. DNA for the CDR3: TGTGCCAGCAGTTACGAACTATCCTACGAGCAGTACTTC.

The chain recombines TRBV10-3 with TRBJ1-1; D is unclear. In germline, CDR1 is ENHRY, CDR2 SYGVKD. Trimming pared 10 bases from V and 5 bases from J, leaving 11 bases between. This CDR3 region has 11 residues. The CDR3: CATTQKTEAFF. CDR3 DNA: TGTGCCACCACCCAGAAGACTGAAGCTTTCTTT.

The genes are TRBV19 and TRBJ1-5; D perhaps matches TRBD1 (6 bases). Trimming cost V 6 bases and J 7 bases, with 19 bases left between them. The length of the CDR3 is 15 residues. Looked up from germline, CDR1 is LNHDA and CDR2 is SQIVND (reference sequence). The CDR3 spells CASSDTGISTQPQHF. CDR3 coding DNA: TGTGCCAGTAGCGACACAGGGATCTCTACCCAGCCCCAGCATTTT.

V is TRBV9 and J is TRBJ2-7; 7 nucleotides line up with TRBD2. Unmatched junction bases numbered 15, after V lost 0 bases and J lost 6 bases. The germline gives CDR1 SGDLS, CDR2 YYNGEE. The CDR3 is made up of 17 amino acids. The CDR3 DNA reads as TGTGCCAGCAGCGTAGGACCAGCGGGACCTACAATCGGCGAGCAGTACTTC. Translating gives CASSVGPAGPTIGEQYF.

Remarks on this clone: The germline gene is not matched at one end of the junction; a read error may be the cause. The chain couples TRBV7-7 to TRBJ2-7; TRBD1 matches at 7 bases. CDR3 length: 14 amino acids. In germline, CDR1 is SSHAT, CDR2 FNYEAQ (reference sequence). Written as DNA, the CDR3 is TGTGCTAGCAGCTCGGACAGGCATTCCTACGAGCAGTACTTC. It codes for CASSSDRHSYEQYF.

The chain couples TRBV10-3 to TRBJ2-1, with 8 bases that match TRBD2. The CDR3 totals 16 residues. V was pared by 1 base and J by 5 bases, with 7 bases of the junction left unmatched. The germline V gene encodes CDR1 ENHRY and CDR2 SYGVKD. In DNA form, the CDR3 reads TGTGCCATCAGTGAGTTCCCTACGGGAGGGGACAATGAGCAGTTCTTC. Translated, it gives CAISEFPTGGDNEQFF.

This chain connects TRBV5-1 to TRBJ1-2, with 10 bases matching TRBD1. V shed 5 bases, J shed 6 bases, and the junction held 10 bases outside the gene matches. The germline V gene has CDR1 SGHRS and CDR2 YFSETQ. The CDR3 has 15 residues. CDR3 bases: TGCGCCAGCAGGTCCGGGACAGGGGAGATTGATGGCTACACCTTC. Translation: CASRSGTGEIDGYTF.

The rearrangement joins TRBV28 to TRBJ1-2; TRBD1 matches 9 bases. Germline trimming cut 7 bases from V and 7 bases from J; bases unmatched to any gene: 10. This CDR3 is 14 amino acids long. Germline CDR1 and CDR2: MDHEN and SYDVKM. The DNA of the CDR3 is TGTGCCAGCAAGGGCCCTGACAGGGGGGGTGGCTACACCTTC. It is translated as CASKGPDRGGGYTF.

The V call is TRBV12-3 or TRBV12-4, the J call TRBJ1-2; tentative D call: TRBD1 (5 bases). Trimming removed 7 bases at V and 5 bases at J, with 11 bases between. This CDR3 region has 12 residues. The CDR3 loop reads CASTLGGYGYTF. CDR3 in DNA: TGTGCCAGCACCCTGGGGGGATATGGCTACACCTTC.

The V and J genes are TRBV5-1 and TRBJ2-1; possibly TRBD2 for D (6 bases). V lost 4 bases to trimming and J lost 3 bases, with 11 bases between them. The CDR3 is 14 amino acids. Germline V CDR1 and CDR2: SGHRS, YFSETQ. The CDR3 coding sequence is TGCGCCAGCAGCGGGGGACTTGACTACAATGAGCAGTTCTTC. Translated: CASSGGLDYNEQFF.

The chain combines TRBV2 with TRBJ1-4, with D hard to call. Per the germline V gene, CDR1 is SNHLY and CDR2 is FYNNEI. The CDR3 is made up of 19 amino acids. The V end was cut by 0 bases, the J end by 0 bases, with 17 bases between. The CDR3 loop is CASSEAPSRVLSTNEKLFF. In DNA, the CDR3 is TGTGCCAGCAGTGAAGCGCCCTCCCGAGTCCTTTCAACTAATGAAAAACTGTTTTTT. Full variable domain (missing parts from reference TRBV2 and TRBJ1-4): EPEVTQTPSHQVTQMGQEVILRCVPISNHLYFYWYRQILGQKVEFLVSFYNNEISEKSEIFDDQFSVERPDGSNFTLKIRSTKLEDSAMYFCASSEAPSRVLSTNEKLFFGSGTQLSVL.

This chain joins TRBV7-8 and TRBJ2-2; 8 bases agree with TRBD2. Germline V gene sequence: CDR1 SGHVS, CDR2 FQNEAQ. This CDR3 has 16 residues. V trimming: 2 bases; J trimming: 6 bases; junction bases outside the gene matches: 8. In DNA form, the CDR3 reads TGTGCCAGCAGCTTAATCGCGACTAGCGCGTCCGGGGAGCTGTTTTTT. Translating gives CASSLIATSASGELFF.